The subject of this entry is one T cell receptor (beta chain). Antigen specificity is unknown. V shed 1 base and J 2 bases; nucleotides not matched to a gene: 7. The germline V gene has CDR1 LNHDA and CDR2 SQIVND (reference sequence). The CDR3 is made up of 17 amino acids. Repertoires were generated with immunoSEQ multiplex PCR, while TCRdb's copy carries only in-frame clones and drops some. The table has about 120,000 clones, about 88% seen once; the top ten hold approximately 2.4%. The source of the sample is a study of T cell responses to AZD1222 COVID-19 vaccine. The wider study: Timing groups of about 4 and about 12 weeks for second doses were pooled.

Findings and limits, study-wide: Just six AZD1222 recipients were seropositive at baseline. Nearly half of the spike-specific TCRs reportedly recognize variant regions that carry no mutations. Spike-wide vaccine-associated CD4 TCRs dominated at 160-218 and 743-854.

The receptor was derived from an adult in good health. Sequences were derived from peripheral blood, sampled on day 0 of AZD1222 vaccination. This sequence joins TRBV19 and TRBJ2-7; 11 bases are a match to TRBD2. The CDR3 sequence: CASSIGLAGPIPYEQYF. The CDR3 DNA follows: TGTGCCAGTAGTATAGGACTAGCGGGACCAATTCCCTACGAGCAGTACTTC. The variable domain in full, with the rest retrieved from reference TRBV19 and TRBJ2-7, is DGGITQSPKYLFRKEGQNVTLSCEQNLNHDAMYWYRQDPGQGLRLIYYSQIVNDFQKGDIAEGYSVSREKKESFPLTVTSAQKNPTAFYLCASSIGLAGPIPYEQYFGPGTRLTVT.